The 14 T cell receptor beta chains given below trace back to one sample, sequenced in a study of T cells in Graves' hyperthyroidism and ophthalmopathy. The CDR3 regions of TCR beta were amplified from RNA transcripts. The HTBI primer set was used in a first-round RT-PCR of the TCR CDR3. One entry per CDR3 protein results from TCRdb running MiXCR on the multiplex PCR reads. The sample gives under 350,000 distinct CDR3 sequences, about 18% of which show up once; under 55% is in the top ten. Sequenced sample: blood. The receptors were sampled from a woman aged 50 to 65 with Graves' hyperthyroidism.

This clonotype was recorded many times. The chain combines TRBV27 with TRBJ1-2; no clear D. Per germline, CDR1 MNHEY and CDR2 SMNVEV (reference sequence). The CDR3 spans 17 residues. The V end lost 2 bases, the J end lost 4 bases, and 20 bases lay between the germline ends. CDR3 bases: TGTGCCAGCAGTTTACACGGCGGCAGATTGGGCTTCTATGGCTACACCTTC. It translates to CASSLHGGRLGFYGYTF.

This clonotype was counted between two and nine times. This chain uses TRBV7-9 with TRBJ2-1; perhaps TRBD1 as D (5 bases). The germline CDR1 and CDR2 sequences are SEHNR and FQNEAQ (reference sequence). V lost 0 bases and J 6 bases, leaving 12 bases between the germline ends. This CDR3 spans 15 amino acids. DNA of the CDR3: TGTGCCAGCAGCTTAGCCCCCGGACAAAGCAATGAGCAGTTCTTC. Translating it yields CASSLAPGQSNEQFF.

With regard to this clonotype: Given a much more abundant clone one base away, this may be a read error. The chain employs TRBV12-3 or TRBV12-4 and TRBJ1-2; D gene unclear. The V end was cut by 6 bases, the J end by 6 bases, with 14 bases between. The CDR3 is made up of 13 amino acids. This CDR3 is CASRPERFDGYTF. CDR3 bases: TGTGCCAGCAGACCAGAAAGGTTTGATGGCTACACCTTC.

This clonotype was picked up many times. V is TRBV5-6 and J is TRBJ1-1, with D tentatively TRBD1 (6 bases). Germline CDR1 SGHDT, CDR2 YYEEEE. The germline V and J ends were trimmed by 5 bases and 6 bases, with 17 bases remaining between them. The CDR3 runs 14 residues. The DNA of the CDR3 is TGTGCCAGCAGATATGGTGTGGGGGGCGCTGAAGCTTTCTTT. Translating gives CASRYGVGGAEAFF.

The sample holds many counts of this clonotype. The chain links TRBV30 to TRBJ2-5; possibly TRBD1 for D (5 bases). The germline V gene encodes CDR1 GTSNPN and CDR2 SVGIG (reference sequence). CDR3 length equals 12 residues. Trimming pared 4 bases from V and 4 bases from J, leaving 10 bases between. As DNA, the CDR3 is TGTGCCTGGACAGGGCCGAGAGAGACCCAGTACTTC. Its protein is CAWTGPRETQYF.

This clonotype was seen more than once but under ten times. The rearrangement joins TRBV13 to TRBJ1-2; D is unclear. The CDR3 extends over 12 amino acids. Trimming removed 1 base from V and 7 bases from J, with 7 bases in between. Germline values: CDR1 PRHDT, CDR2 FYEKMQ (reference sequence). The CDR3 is CASSLVLAGYTF. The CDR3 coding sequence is TGTGCCAGCAGCTTAGTACTTGCTGGCTACACCTTC.

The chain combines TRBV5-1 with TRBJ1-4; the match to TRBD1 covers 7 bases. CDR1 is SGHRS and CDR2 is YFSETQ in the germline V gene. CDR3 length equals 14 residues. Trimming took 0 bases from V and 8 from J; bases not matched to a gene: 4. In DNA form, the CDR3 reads TGCGCCAGCAGCTTGGAGGGGGCGTGGGAAAAACTGTTTTTT. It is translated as CASSLEGAWEKLFF.

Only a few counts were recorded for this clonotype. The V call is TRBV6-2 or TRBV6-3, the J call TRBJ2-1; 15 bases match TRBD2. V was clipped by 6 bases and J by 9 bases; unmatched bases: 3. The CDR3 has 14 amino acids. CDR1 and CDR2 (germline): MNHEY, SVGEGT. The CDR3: CASRGTSGRFEQFF. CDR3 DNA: TGTGCCAGCAGAGGGACTAGCGGGAGGTTTGAGCAGTTCTTC.

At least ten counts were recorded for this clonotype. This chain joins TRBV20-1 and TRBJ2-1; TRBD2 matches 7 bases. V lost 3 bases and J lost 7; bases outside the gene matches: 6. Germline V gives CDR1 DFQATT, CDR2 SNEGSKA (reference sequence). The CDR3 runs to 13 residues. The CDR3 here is CSARRGTTNEQFF. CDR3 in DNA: TGCAGTGCTAGGCGGGGGACCACTAATGAGCAGTTCTTC.

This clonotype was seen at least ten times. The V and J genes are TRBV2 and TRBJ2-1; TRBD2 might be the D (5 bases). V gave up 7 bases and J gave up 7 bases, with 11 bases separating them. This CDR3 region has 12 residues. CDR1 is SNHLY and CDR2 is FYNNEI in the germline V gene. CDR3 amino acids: CASISGSNEQFF. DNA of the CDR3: TGTGCCAGCATATCGGGGAGTAATGAGCAGTTCTTC.

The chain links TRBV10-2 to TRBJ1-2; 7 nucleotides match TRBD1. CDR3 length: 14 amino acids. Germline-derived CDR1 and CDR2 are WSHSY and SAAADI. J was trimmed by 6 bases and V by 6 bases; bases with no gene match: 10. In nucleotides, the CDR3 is TGCGCCAGCAGCCCACAGGGGAGAGGCAATGGCTACACCTTC. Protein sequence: CASSPQGRGNGYTF.

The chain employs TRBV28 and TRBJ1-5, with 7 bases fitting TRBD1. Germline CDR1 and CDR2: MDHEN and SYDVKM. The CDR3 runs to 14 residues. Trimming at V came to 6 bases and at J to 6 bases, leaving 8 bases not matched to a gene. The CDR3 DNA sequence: TGTGCCAGCAGGAACAGGGGTTTGCGTCAGCCCCAGCATTTT. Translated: CASRNRGLRQPQHF.

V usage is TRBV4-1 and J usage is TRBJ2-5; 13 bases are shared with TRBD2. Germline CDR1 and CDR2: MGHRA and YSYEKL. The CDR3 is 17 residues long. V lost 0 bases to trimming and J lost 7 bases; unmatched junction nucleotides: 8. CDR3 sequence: CASSQDTRTSGRGTQYF. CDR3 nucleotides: TGCGCCAGCAGCCAAGATACTAGGACTAGCGGGAGAGGGACCCAGTACTTC.

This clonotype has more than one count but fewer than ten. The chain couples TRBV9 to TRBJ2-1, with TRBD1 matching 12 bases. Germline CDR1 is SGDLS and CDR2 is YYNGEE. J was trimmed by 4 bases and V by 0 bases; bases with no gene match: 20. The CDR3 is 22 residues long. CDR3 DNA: TGTGCCAGCAGCGTAGAATATCGGGACAGGGGGCGCCGGCTAGCGGAGTACAATGAGCAGTTCTTC. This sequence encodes CASSVEYRDRGRRLAEYNEQFF.